These T cell receptor beta chains were read from a single sample in a study of cytomegalovirus exposure and HLA in healthy donors. Sequenced by immunoSEQ multiplex PCR; TCRdb stores in-frame clones only, minus some. There are some 170,000 clones in the sample; around 86% occur only once, and 2% to 3% lies in the top ten. Sequenced material: PBMCs. The receptors stem from a man between 18 and 29 years old in good health and CMV-seropositive. The CDR3 runs from the conserved cysteine through the conserved F or W. The order of the fields is V gene, J gene, clone size, D gene, CDR3 protein, CDR3 DNA. A D gene is named only where the DNA matches it firmly. Some rows have no size entry. The others give once, few or many, or a class for an expanded clone.

V gene: TRBV7-9
J gene: TRBJ2-2
clone size: -
D gene: TRBD2
CDR3 protein: CASSSPSGGTGELFF
CDR3 DNA: TGTGCCAGCAGCTCCCCGTCGGGGGGCACCGGGGAGCTGTTTTTT

V gene: TRBV15
J gene: TRBJ1-4
clone size: -
D gene: -
CDR3 protein: CATSRDTREKLFF
CDR3 DNA: TGTGCCACCAGCAGAGACACGCGCGAAAAACTGTTTTTT

V gene: TRBV7-9
J gene: TRBJ2-2
clone size: once
D gene: TRBD1
CDR3 protein: CASSWSVGQVNTGELFF
CDR3 DNA: TGTGCCAGCAGCTGGTCCGTAGGACAGGTTAACACCGGGGAGCTGTTTTTT

V gene: TRBV18
J gene: TRBJ2-7
clone size: -
D gene: -
CDR3 protein: CASSPSPGSYEQYF
CDR3 DNA: TGTGCCAGCTCACCTTCCCCGGGCTCCTACGAGCAGTACTTC

V gene: TRBV28
J gene: TRBJ2-7
clone size: -
D gene: -
CDR3 protein: CASTDTKAFEQYF
CDR3 DNA: TGTGCCAGCACTGACACGAAGGCTTTCGAGCAGTACTTC

V gene: TRBV29-1
J gene: TRBJ1-1
clone size: few
D gene: -
CDR3 protein: CSVEPRQVMNTEAFF
CDR3 DNA: TGCAGCGTTGAACCAAGACAGGTTATGAACACTGAAGCTTTCTTT

V gene: TRBV6-5
J gene: TRBJ2-2
clone size: few
D gene: -
CDR3 protein: CASSYSAILNTGELFF
CDR3 DNA: TGTGCCAGCAGTTACTCGGCCATCCTGAACACCGGGGAGCTGTTTTTT

V gene: TRBV4-2
J gene: TRBJ2-2
clone size: many
D gene: TRBD2
CDR3 protein: CASSQATGGYTGELFF
CDR3 DNA: TGTGCCAGCAGCCAAGCCACGGGGGGATACACCGGGGAGCTGTTTTTT

V gene: TRBV28
J gene: TRBJ2-7
clone size: -
D gene: TRBD1
CDR3 protein: CASSSGQGYEQYF
CDR3 DNA: TGTGCCAGCAGTTCCGGACAGGGCTACGAGCAGTACTTC

V gene: TRBV5-5
J gene: TRBJ2-1
clone size: once
D gene: TRBD2
CDR3 protein: CASSLASGSYYNEQFF
CDR3 DNA: TGTGCCAGCAGCTTGGCTAGCGGGAGTTATTACAATGAGCAGTTCTTC

V gene: TRBV29-1
J gene: TRBJ2-2
clone size: -
D gene: -
CDR3 protein: CSVSGETGELFF
CDR3 DNA: TGCAGCGTTTCAGGGGAGACCGGGGAGCTGTTTTTT

V gene: TRBV6-5
J gene: TRBJ2-7
clone size: once
D gene: TRBD1
CDR3 protein: CASSRDRGHSYEQYF
CDR3 DNA: TGTGCCAGCAGCCGGGACAGGGGGCACTCCTACGAGCAGTACTTC

V gene: TRBV4-3
J gene: TRBJ1-6
clone size: -
D gene: TRBD1
CDR3 protein: CASSQKWDSSYNSPLHF
CDR3 DNA: TGCGCCAGCAGCCAAAAGTGGGACAGCTCCTATAATTCACCCCTCCACTTT

V gene: TRBV27
J gene: TRBJ2-1
clone size: -
D gene: TRBD2
CDR3 protein: CASSPDPSGSYNEQFF
CDR3 DNA: TGTGCCAGCAGTCCGGACCCCAGCGGGAGCTACAATGAGCAGTTCTTC

V gene: TRBV5-6
J gene: TRBJ2-5
clone size: -
D gene: -
CDR3 protein: CASSLRQAETQYF
CDR3 DNA: TGTGCCAGCAGCTTACGTCAAGCGGAGACCCAGTACTTC

V gene: TRBV6-5
J gene: TRBJ1-6
clone size: -
D gene: -
CDR3 protein: CASAKRTDSPLHF
CDR3 DNA: TGTGCCAGCGCAAAAAGGACAGACTCACCCCTCCACTTT

V gene: TRBV10-3
J gene: TRBJ2-7
clone size: -
D gene: TRBD1
CDR3 protein: CAIRTGGAYEQYF
CDR3 DNA: TGTGCCATCCGGACAGGGGGCGCCTACGAGCAGTACTTC

V gene: TRBV4-2
J gene: TRBJ1-1
clone size: -
D gene: -
CDR3 protein: CASSQETGISRGTEAFF
CDR3 DNA: TGTGCCAGCAGCCAAGAGACGGGGATTTCCCGGGGCACTGAAGCTTTCTTT

V gene: TRBV6-1
J gene: TRBJ1-1
clone size: few
D gene: -
CDR3 protein: CASSDSQGSTEAFF
CDR3 DNA: TGTGCCAGCAGTGATAGTCAGGGAAGCACTGAAGCTTTCTTT

V gene: TRBV5-6
J gene: TRBJ2-1
clone size: -
D gene: -
CDR3 protein: CASSFPSRNEQFF
CDR3 DNA: TGTGCCAGCAGCTTCCCCAGTCGTAATGAGCAGTTCTTC

V gene: TRBV7-2
J gene: TRBJ2-7
clone size: -
D gene: -
CDR3 protein: CASSIAGSILTPYEQYF
CDR3 DNA: TGTGCCAGCAGCATTGCGGGGTCTATATTAACGCCCTACGAGCAGTACTTC

V gene: TRBV28
J gene: TRBJ2-3
clone size: once
D gene: -
CDR3 protein: CASSLPTSWDTQYF
CDR3 DNA: TGTGCCAGCAGTCTGCCTACGAGTTGGGATACGCAGTATTTT

V gene: TRBV27
J gene: TRBJ2-1
clone size: -
D gene: TRBD1
CDR3 protein: CASSLIQGVYNEQFF
CDR3 DNA: TGTGCCAGCAGTTTAATCCAGGGGGTCTACAATGAGCAGTTCTTC

V gene: TRBV9
J gene: TRBJ2-2
clone size: -
D gene: -
CDR3 protein: CASSLGGALTGELFF
CDR3 DNA: TGTGCCAGCAGCTTGGGGGGGGCGCTCACCGGGGAGCTGTTTTTT

V gene: TRBV27
J gene: TRBJ1-1
clone size: -
D gene: TRBD1
CDR3 protein: CASSPGQGMAFF
CDR3 DNA: TGTGCCAGCAGTCCGGGACAGGGGATGGCTTTCTTT

V gene: TRBV5-5
J gene: TRBJ2-6
clone size: -
D gene: -
CDR3 protein: CASSIRQYSGANVLTF
CDR3 DNA: TGTGCCAGCAGCATAAGACAGTACTCTGGGGCCAACGTCCTGACTTTC

V gene: TRBV29-1
J gene: TRBJ2-7
clone size: -
D gene: -
CDR3 protein: CSVETLPYEQYF
CDR3 DNA: TGCAGCGTTGAAACCCTACCCTACGAGCAGTACTTC

V gene: TRBV7-2
J gene: TRBJ1-5
clone size: -
D gene: -
CDR3 protein: CASSLFGNQPQHF
CDR3 DNA: TGTGCCAGCAGCTTATTCGGGAATCAGCCCCAGCATTTT

V gene: TRBV29-1
J gene: TRBJ2-2
clone size: -
D gene: TRBD2
CDR3 protein: CSVEIAGVTGELFF
CDR3 DNA: TGCAGCGTTGAGATAGCGGGAGTCACCGGGGAGCTGTTTTTT

V gene: TRBV7-2
J gene: TRBJ1-3
clone size: few
D gene: -
CDR3 protein: CASSLQGSGNTIYF
CDR3 DNA: TGTGCCAGCAGCCTACAGGGATCTGGAAACACCATATATTTT

V gene: TRBV25-1
J gene: TRBJ1-1
clone size: -
D gene: -
CDR3 protein: CAVGRGNTEAFF
CDR3 DNA: TGTGCCGTAGGGAGGGGCAACACTGAAGCTTTCTTT

V gene: TRBV4-3
J gene: TRBJ2-1
clone size: -
D gene: TRBD2
CDR3 protein: CASSLTSGRGNEQFF
CDR3 DNA: TGCGCCAGCAGCCTTACTAGCGGGAGAGGAAATGAGCAGTTCTTC

V gene: TRBV13
J gene: TRBJ2-5
clone size: -
D gene: -
CDR3 protein: CASSLRGAGLSETQYF
CDR3 DNA: TGTGCCAGCAGCTTACGTGGGGCGGGGTTGTCAGAGACCCAGTACTTC

V gene: TRBV27
J gene: TRBJ1-4
clone size: -
D gene: -
CDR3 protein: CASSLEGTNEKLFF
CDR3 DNA: TGTGCCAGCAGTTTAGAGGGTACTAATGAAAAACTGTTTTTT

V gene: TRBV5-1
J gene: TRBJ2-5
clone size: once
D gene: -
CDR3 protein: CASSPGEETQYF
CDR3 DNA: TGCGCCAGCAGCCCCGGAGAAGAGACCCAGTACTTC

V gene: TRBV5-5
J gene: TRBJ1-3
clone size: -
D gene: -
CDR3 protein: CASSYATDPSGNTIYF
CDR3 DNA: TGTGCCAGCAGCTATGCGACAGACCCTTCGGGAAACACCATATATTTT

V gene: TRBV5-1
J gene: TRBJ1-5
clone size: few
D gene: TRBD1
CDR3 protein: CASSLAGQAVQPQHF
CDR3 DNA: TGCGCCAGCAGCCTGGCGGGACAGGCCGTTCAGCCCCAGCATTTT

V gene: TRBV6-5
J gene: TRBJ1-1
clone size: -
D gene: -
CDR3 protein: CASSYDRLNTEAFF
CDR3 DNA: TGTGCCAGCAGTTACGACAGATTAAACACTGAAGCTTTCTTT

V gene: TRBV13
J gene: TRBJ1-4
clone size: once
D gene: TRBD1
CDR3 protein: CASSFSGQGMSLSLTTNEKLFF
CDR3 DNA: TGTGCCAGCAGCTTTTCGGGACAGGGGATGTCTCTCTCCCTCACAACTAATGAAAAACTGTTTTTT

V gene: TRBV4-1
J gene: TRBJ2-7
clone size: -
D gene: TRBD1
CDR3 protein: CASSHPGQGGHEQYF
CDR3 DNA: TGCGCCAGCAGCCATCCCGGACAGGGAGGACACGAGCAGTACTTC

V gene: TRBV11-2
J gene: TRBJ2-3
clone size: -
D gene: -
CDR3 protein: CASSLNGGLGTDTQYF
CDR3 DNA: TGTGCCAGCAGCCTAAACGGGGGTTTGGGCACAGATACGCAGTATTTT

V gene: TRBV5-1
J gene: TRBJ1-6
clone size: -
D gene: -
CDR3 protein: CASSPLRTSGSPLHF
CDR3 DNA: TGCGCCAGCAGCCCCCTCAGGACAAGTGGATCACCCCTCCACTTT

V gene: TRBV29-1
J gene: TRBJ1-5
clone size: -
D gene: TRBD1
CDR3 protein: CSVDTGGGQPQHF
CDR3 DNA: TGCAGCGTAGATACAGGGGGAGGCCAGCCCCAGCATTTT

V gene: TRBV10-3
J gene: TRBJ2-1
clone size: -
D gene: -
CDR3 protein: CAISVPGTTYNEQFF
CDR3 DNA: TGTGCCATCTCGGTCCCGGGGACAACCTACAATGAGCAGTTCTTC

V gene: TRBV6-5
J gene: TRBJ2-2
clone size: -
D gene: -
CDR3 protein: CASSYSISSAGELFF
CDR3 DNA: TGTGCCAGCAGTTACTCGATTTCCTCGGCCGGGGAGCTGTTTTTT

V gene: TRBV6-1
J gene: TRBJ2-3
clone size: -
D gene: TRBD1
CDR3 protein: CASRQGARDTQYF
CDR3 DNA: TGTGCCAGCCGACAGGGGGCCAGAGATACGCAGTATTTT

V gene: TRBV10-3
J gene: TRBJ1-5
clone size: -
D gene: -
CDR3 protein: CAISEGQSNQPQHF
CDR3 DNA: TGTGCCATCAGTGAGGGACAGAGCAATCAGCCCCAGCATTTT

V gene: TRBV10-3
J gene: TRBJ2-1
clone size: -
D gene: TRBD1
CDR3 protein: CAIKEKALEDRGNYNEQFF
CDR3 DNA: TGTGCCATCAAAGAAAAAGCTCTTGAAGACAGGGGAAATTACAATGAGCAGTTCTTC

V gene: TRBV7-2
J gene: TRBJ2-7
clone size: few
D gene: -
CDR3 protein: CASSRSYEQYF
CDR3 DNA: TGTGCCAGCAGCCGCTCCTACGAGCAGTACTTC

V gene: TRBV14
J gene: TRBJ2-1
clone size: -
D gene: -
CDR3 protein: CASSQGESSRDEQFF
CDR3 DNA: TGTGCCAGCAGCCAAGGTGAGAGTTCACGGGATGAGCAGTTCTTC

V gene: TRBV4-1
J gene: TRBJ2-7
clone size: -
D gene: -
CDR3 protein: CASSQWAVVPPYEQYF
CDR3 DNA: TGCGCCAGCAGCCAGTGGGCCGTAGTCCCCCCCTACGAGCAGTACTTC

V gene: TRBV9
J gene: TRBJ1-1
clone size: -
D gene: -
CDR3 protein: CASSVVPMRHTEAFF
CDR3 DNA: TGTGCCAGCAGCGTAGTGCCCATGCGCCACACTGAAGCTTTCTTT

V gene: TRBV7-3
J gene: TRBJ2-2
clone size: -
D gene: -
CDR3 protein: CASSPPGGGGNTGELFF
CDR3 DNA: TGTGCCAGCAGCCCCCCCGGGGGCGGGGGTAACACCGGGGAGCTGTTTTTT

V gene: TRBV7-9
J gene: TRBJ2-7
clone size: few
D gene: TRBD1
CDR3 protein: CASSTDRGPAGEQYF
CDR3 DNA: TGTGCCAGCAGCACCGACAGGGGGCCGGCGGGGGAGCAGTACTTC

V gene: TRBV5-6
J gene: TRBJ2-3
clone size: -
D gene: TRBD1
CDR3 protein: CASSPGTGGDTQYF
CDR3 DNA: TGTGCCAGCAGCCCCGGGACAGGGGGAGATACGCAGTATTTT

V gene: TRBV5-3
J gene: TRBJ2-5
clone size: -
D gene: -
CDR3 protein: CARSLQDPQETQYF
CDR3 DNA: TGTGCCAGAAGCTTACAGGACCCTCAAGAGACCCAGTACTTC

V gene: TRBV5-1
J gene: TRBJ2-3
clone size: -
D gene: -
CDR3 protein: CASRPTRLPGTQYF
CDR3 DNA: TGCGCCAGCAGACCGACCAGGTTGCCGGGGACGCAGTATTTT